These 30 T cell receptor beta chains share one sample of origin, sequenced in a study of identical twins. TCRdb ran MiXCR on the 5' RACE reads and lists one entry per CDR3 protein. The profile covers around 1.7 million distinct CDR3 sequences, with roughly 35% appearing a single time and around 0.25% taken by the ten largest. Sequenced sample: cord blood. Receptor source: a newborn girl in good health.

This clonotype was observed a few times. This rearrangement joins TRBV9 to TRBJ2-5, with 8 bases that match TRBD1. Germline lookup yields CDR1 SGDLS and CDR2 YYNGEE. V lost 7 bases and J lost 1; bases outside the gene matches: 6. The CDR3 runs to 14 residues. The CDR3, as DNA: TGTGCCAGCTCTAAGGGACAGGCCCAAGAGACCCAGTACTTC. Its translation: CASSKGQAQETQYF.

V usage is TRBV20-1 and J usage is TRBJ1-1, with D unresolved. The CDR3 runs to 11 residues. Between the trimmed V and J ends, which lost 3 bases and 5 bases, there was a span of 7 bases. Germline CDR1 and CDR2: DFQATT and SNEGSKA (reference sequence). In DNA, the CDR3 is TGCAGTGCTAGTAGGGAAACTGAAGCTTTCTTT. This gives the protein CSASRETEAFF.

The V call is TRBV6-5, the J call TRBJ1-2; D is perhaps TRBD1 (5 bases). This CDR3 spans 13 amino acids. V lost 5 bases and J lost 5, with 12 bases in between. The germline CDR1 and CDR2 sequences are MNHEY and SVGAGI. The CDR3 loop reads CASSDRDVYGYTF. The CDR3 DNA sequence: TGTGCCAGCAGTGACCGGGACGTTTATGGCTACACCTTC.

The rearrangement joins TRBV10-3 to TRBJ1-2; D is undetermined. The CDR3 is made up of 14 amino acids. Looked up from germline, CDR1 is ENHRY and CDR2 is SYGVKD. V was clipped by 2 bases and J by 7 bases, with 14 bases between them. Here the CDR3 reads CAISEPTAEGGYTF. The CDR3 nucleotides read TGTGCCATCAGTGAGCCTACGGCGGAGGGTGGCTACACCTTC.

This clonotype has just a few counts. The V and J genes are TRBV2 and TRBJ2-3; D is tentatively TRBD1 or TRBD2 (6 bases each). Trimming cost V 3 bases and J 2 bases, with 12 bases left between them. The germline gives CDR1 SNHLY, CDR2 FYNNEI. The CDR3 spans 15 residues. CDR3 nucleotide sequence: TGTGCCAGCAGTGAGGGGGGCCGCCTCACAGATACGCAGTATTTT. Amino acids: CASSEGGRLTDTQYF.

The chain has TRBV30 and TRBJ1-5; no clear D. From germline, CDR1 is GTSNPN and CDR2 SVGIG (reference sequence). The CDR3 totals 13 residues. The germline V and J ends were trimmed by 2 bases and 6 bases, with 11 bases remaining between them. In DNA, the CDR3 is TGTGCCTGGAGTATAGGTTTGACTCAGCCCCAGCATTTT. Translating gives CAWSIGLTQPQHF. Filled out from reference TRBV30 and TRBJ1-5, the complete variable domain reads SQTIHQWPATLVQPVGSPLSLECTVEGTSNPNLYWYRQAAGRGLQLLFYSVGIGQISSEVPQNLSASRPQDRQFILSSKKLLLSDSGFYLCAWSIGLTQPQHFGDGTRLSIL.

A word on this clonotype: Given a much more abundant clone one base away, this may be a read error. The V gene is TRBV7-9, the J gene TRBJ2-3, with D unresolved. The CDR3 is 12 residues long. Trimming stripped 6 bases from V and 2 bases from J, with 6 bases between. Per germline, CDR1 SEHNR and CDR2 FQNEAQ (reference sequence). For the CDR3, the DNA is TGTGCCAGCAGATCCCTCACAGATACGCAGTATTTT. The encoded protein is CASRSLTDTQYF.

In this sample, this clonotype turned up a few times. This chain joins TRBV29-1 and TRBJ2-3; 10 nucleotides align to TRBD2. Germline V lookup: CDR1 SQVTM, CDR2 ANQGSEA. V lost 8 bases and J lost 2; bases outside the gene matches: 7. CDR3 length: 14 amino acids. This chain's CDR3 is CSSRTSGVTDTQYF. CDR3 coding DNA: TGCAGCTCAAGGACTAGCGGAGTCACAGATACGCAGTATTTT.

The chain links TRBV24-1 to TRBJ2-1; perhaps D is TRBD1 or TRBD2 (5 bases each). The length of the CDR3 is 18 residues. Per germline, CDR1 KGHDR and CDR2 SFDVKD. V was trimmed by 3 bases and J by 5 bases, leaving 22 bases between them. For the CDR3, the DNA is TGTGCCACCAGTGATGGGGTGACCGGGGCAGCTATACACAATGAGCAGTTCTTC. Its protein product is CATSDGVTGAAIHNEQFF.

This clonotype was seen only a few times. The chain recombines TRBV28 with TRBJ1-5; possible D gene TRBD1, 5 bases. Looked up from germline, CDR1 is MDHEN and CDR2 is SYDVKM. Between the trimmed V and J ends, which lost 5 bases and 2 bases, there was a span of 13 bases. CDR3 size: 15 residues. The CDR3, as DNA: TGTGCCAGCAGTCCCCCAGGGTATGGCAATCAGCCCCAGCATTTT. Translated: CASSPPGYGNQPQHF. The variable domain in full, completed from reference TRBV28 and TRBJ1-5, reads DVKVTQSSRYLVKRTGEKVFLECVQDMDHENMFWYRQDPGLGLRLIYFSYDVKMKEKGDIPEGYSVSREKKERFSLILESASTNQTSMYLCASSPPGYGNQPQHFGDGTRLSIL.

The V gene is TRBV5-1, the J gene TRBJ2-3, with D possibly matching TRBD1 (5 bases). The CDR3 runs to 16 residues. Germline-derived CDR1 and CDR2 are SGHRS and YFSETQ. Between the trimmed V and J ends, which lost 2 bases and 2 bases, there was a span of 15 bases. The CDR3 DNA sequence: TGCGCCAGCAGCTTAGGACCACAGGCCCACACAGATACGCAGTATTTT. Translated, it gives CASSLGPQAHTDTQYF.

The CDR3 DNA follows: TGTGCCAGTAGTATTTCGGGTAGTCGACAAGAGACCCAGTACTTC. This codes for CASSISGSRQETQYF. The chain is built from TRBV19 and TRBJ2-5; D is uncertain. The ends were cut back, 3 bases at V and 2 bases at J, with 13 bases in the middle. Germline V gene sequence: CDR1 LNHDA, CDR2 SQIVND (reference sequence). The CDR3 loop spans 15 amino acids.

This clonotype was counted a few times. This sequence joins TRBV10-3 and TRBJ2-3, with D tentatively TRBD2 (6 bases). Germline V gene data show CDR1 as ENHRY and CDR2 as SYGVKD. The CDR3 spans 17 residues. The germline V and J ends were trimmed by 1 base and 3 bases, with 17 bases remaining between them. The chain's CDR3 is CAISELNLGRMTDTQYF. The CDR3 coding sequence is TGTGCCATCAGTGAGTTAAACCTCGGGAGAATGACAGATACGCAGTATTTT.

On this clonotype: A much larger clone is a single base away; this may be a read error. The chain is built from TRBV12-3 or TRBV12-4 and TRBJ2-3; D not resolved. This CDR3 is 16 amino acids long. The germline V and J ends were trimmed by 2 bases and 2 bases, with 14 bases remaining between them. In nucleotides, the CDR3 is TGTGCCAGCAGTTTACCCGTTCTAGTGCCCACAGATACGCAGTATTTT. Its protein is CASSLPVLVPTDTQYF.

This clonotype was detected many times. Mismatch with germline at one junction end may stem from a read error. The CDR3 region has the DNA TGCAGCGTTGAAGGGGGAACCCACACATATACGCAGTATTTT. Translation: CSVEGGTHTYTQYF. The V and J genes are TRBV29-1 and TRBJ2-3; D not certain. The CDR3 is made up of 14 amino acids. CDR1 is SQVTM, CDR2 ANQGSEA, per germline.

The sample holds a few counts of this clonotype. The chain links TRBV4-2 to TRBJ2-5, with 8 bases that match TRBD2. Germline V gene data show CDR1 as LGHNA and CDR2 as YNFKEQ. The CDR3 is made up of 15 amino acids. The V segment lost 4 bases and the J segment 4 bases; nucleotides outside the gene matches: 8. In DNA form, the CDR3 reads TGTGCCAGCAGCCCCCAGCGGGAGTGGGGAGAGACCCAGTACTTC. Its translation is CASSPQREWGETQYF.

This clonotype showed up just a few times. The chain employs TRBV20-1 and TRBJ2-1; TRBD2 might be the D (6 bases). V lost 3 bases, J lost 6 bases, and 12 bases lay in between. Germline assignment: CDR1 DFQATT and CDR2 SNEGSKA (reference sequence). The CDR3 spans 13 residues. The CDR3 DNA sequence: TGCAGTGCTAGGCGGGGTAGCGGCAATGAGCAGTTCTTC. Translation: CSARRGSGNEQFF.

This chain connects TRBV12-5 to TRBJ1-4; maybe TRBD1 (5 bases). Germline loops: CDR1 LGHNT, CDR2 FRNRAP. The CDR3 is 17 amino acids. The ends were cut back, 0 bases at V and 2 bases at J, with 13 bases in the middle. CDR3 in DNA: TGTGCTAGTGGTTTGGTACGTGGGGGTCAGACTAATGAAAAACTGTTTTTT. This codes for CASGLVRGGQTNEKLFF.

This clonotype was seen a handful of times. V is TRBV28 and J is TRBJ2-7; weak D call: TRBD1 (5 bases). Trimming shortened V by 2 bases and J by 2 bases, and 16 bases separated the two germline ends. The V gene's germline CDR1 is MDHEN and CDR2 SYDVKM. This CDR3 comprises 16 residues. The CDR3 coding sequence is TGTGCCAGCAGTTTAGGCCCCACAGGCCGCCCCTACGAGCAGTACTTC. Protein: CASSLGPTGRPYEQYF.

The chain carries TRBV24-1 and TRBJ2-7; 10 bases match TRBD1. This CDR3 is built from 15 residues. CDR1 and CDR2 from the germline V gene are KGHDR and SFDVKD. The trim removed 0 bases at V and 7 bases at J, leaving 5 bases unmatched. The CDR3 sequence is CATSDLDRGPGEQYF. The CDR3 DNA reads TGTGCCACCAGTGATTTGGACAGGGGGCCTGGTGAGCAGTACTTC.

This chain links TRBV30 with TRBJ2-3; 8 bases map to TRBD2. With V trimmed by 1 base and J by 2 bases, 5 bases remained unmatched. This CDR3 is 15 amino acids long. The germline CDR1 and CDR2 sequences are GTSNPN and SVGIG (reference sequence). This CDR3 is CAWSGGGKATDTQYF. CDR3 nucleotide sequence: TGTGCCTGGAGTGGCGGGGGGAAGGCCACAGATACGCAGTATTTT.

The rearrangement uses TRBV6-5 and TRBJ1-6, with a possible D match to TRBD1 (5 bases). This CDR3 is built from 15 residues. Deletions cut 0 bases from V and 7 bases from J, with 10 bases between. Germline V CDR1 and CDR2: MNHEY, SVGAGI. The CDR3 DNA is TGTGCCAGCAGTTACTCGAGACAGATCAATTCACCCCTCCACTTT. It translates to CASSYSRQINSPLHF.

This clonotype was counted once. This chain joins TRBV7-8 and TRBJ1-2; no clear D. The germline V gene has CDR1 SGHVS and CDR2 FQNEAQ. With 5 bases removed from V and 0 bases from J, the gap between germline ends came to 10 bases. The CDR3 runs 14 residues. This chain's CDR3 is CASSQNLANYGYTF. In DNA, the CDR3 is TGTGCCAGCAGCCAGAACCTGGCTAACTATGGCTACACCTTC.

This clonotype was seen repeatedly, ten times or more. This chain links TRBV25-1 with TRBJ2-3; D may be TRBD1 (5 bases). The CDR3 is 15 residues long. Trimming took 2 bases from V and 1 from J, leaving 10 bases between them. Per the germline V gene, CDR1 is MGHDK and CDR2 is SYGVNS. CDR3 DNA: TGTGCCAGCAGTGAAGCCGGACATCGCACAGATACGCAGTATTTT. Its translation: CASSEAGHRTDTQYF.

The sample holds a few counts of this clonotype. This rearrangement joins TRBV5-1 to TRBJ2-3, with 10 bases fitting TRBD1. Germline V CDR1 and CDR2: SGHRS, YFSETQ. After removal of 4 bases from V and 1 base from J, the junction contained 6 bases not matched to a gene. The CDR3 loop spans 16 amino acids. In DNA, the CDR3 is TGCGCCAGCAGCCCCTCCGGGACAGGGGGCACAGATACGCAGTATTTT. It yields the protein CASSPSGTGGTDTQYF.

This clonotype was found many times. At one end the junction does not follow the germline gene, possibly because of a read error. CDR3 coding DNA: TGCGCCAGCAGCTCCACGAGCTCCTACAATGAGCAGTTCTTC. It is translated as CASSSTSSYNEQFF. The V and J genes are TRBV7-2 and TRBJ2-1; D gene uncertain. This CDR3 contains 14 residues. The germline gives CDR1 SGHTA, CDR2 FQGNSA.

In its sample, this clonotype was seen a few times. V is TRBV29-1 and J is TRBJ2-7; tentatively, D is TRBD1 or TRBD2 (5 bases each). Trimming cost V 1 base and J 2 bases, with 15 bases left between them. The CDR3 sequence is 15 residues long. CDR1 and CDR2 (germline): SQVTM, ANQGSEA. Here the CDR3 reads CSVEVNRDRPYEQYF. The DNA of the CDR3 is TGCAGCGTTGAAGTTAATCGGGACCGACCCTACGAGCAGTACTTC.

The rearrangement uses TRBV27 and TRBJ2-7, with 9 bases lining up with TRBD2. CDR1 is MNHEY, CDR2 SMNVEV, per germline (reference sequence). The CDR3 length is 13 residues. With V trimmed by 5 bases and J by 5 bases, 4 bases remained unmatched. CDR3 loop: CASSGLASNEQYF. Written as DNA, the CDR3 is TGTGCCAGCAGTGGACTAGCGAGCAACGAGCAGTACTTC.

This clonotype was seen repeatedly, ten times or more. One base away lies a much larger clone, so this may be a sequencing read error. The rearrangement links TRBV5-1 to TRBJ1-2, with D unresolved. Looked up from germline, CDR1 is SGHRS and CDR2 is YFSETQ. The ends were cut back, 1 base at V and 0 bases at J, with 4 bases in the middle. The CDR3 sequence is 13 residues long. The CDR3 region is CASSLTPNYGYTF. CDR3 nucleotide sequence: TGCGCCAGCAGCTTGACACCTAACTATGGCTACACCTTC. Looking up the rest from reference TRBV5-1 and TRBJ1-2 gives the full variable domain: KAGVTQTPRYLIKTRGQQVTLSCSPISGHRSVSWYQQTPGQGLQFLFEYFSETQRNKGNFPGRFSGRQFSNSRSEMNVSTLELGDSALYLCASSLTPNYGYTFGSGTRLTVV.

This chain uses TRBV20-1 with TRBJ2-7; 7 bases fit TRBD2. V lost 5 bases, J lost 2 bases, and 9 bases stayed unmatched. The CDR3 covers 14 residues. Germline-derived CDR1 and CDR2 are DFQATT and SNEGSKA (reference sequence). Here the CDR3 DNA reads TGCAGTGCTCACAGACTAGCTTCTACCTACGAGCAGTACTTC. Translated, it gives CSAHRLASTYEQYF.